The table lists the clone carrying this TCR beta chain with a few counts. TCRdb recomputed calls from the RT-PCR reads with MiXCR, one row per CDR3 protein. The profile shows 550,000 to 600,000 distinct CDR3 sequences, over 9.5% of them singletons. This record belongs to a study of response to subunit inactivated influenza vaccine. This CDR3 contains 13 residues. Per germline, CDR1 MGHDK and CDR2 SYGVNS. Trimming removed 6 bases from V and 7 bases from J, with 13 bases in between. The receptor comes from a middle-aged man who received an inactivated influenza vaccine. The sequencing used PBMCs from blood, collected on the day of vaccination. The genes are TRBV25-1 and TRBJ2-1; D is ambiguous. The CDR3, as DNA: TGTGCCAGCAGCCGGGCCCCTGGGAATGAGCAGTTCTTC. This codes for CASSRAPGNEQFF.